Included here is one T cell receptor (beta chain) sequence, with context. Its antigen is unidentified. Amplification used 60 Vbeta primers and 13 Jbeta primers. Libraries were prepared by immunoSEQ multiplex PCR; TCRdb keeps only in-frame clonotypes and omits some of them. The repertoire includes roughly 180,000 clones, around 74% of them detected once, and around 2.5% sits in the top ten. This record comes from a study of cytomegalovirus exposure and HLA in healthy donors. Whole-study findings and limits: There were over 150 TCR beta chains listed as cytomegalovirus-associated. Reports showed the classifier diagnosing cytomegalovirus status with high specificity and sensitivity.

There were likely unrecorded immune exposures, though donors were nominally healthy when sampled. The sequenced sample consisted of PBMCs. The TCR comes from a female donor in good health and CMV-seronegative.

The CDR3 coding sequence is TGTGCCAGCAGCGTAGGAGGGAAAAGGTCCCCGCTGGAAGGCTACACCTTC. Translated, it gives CASSVGGKRSPLEGYTF. The chain is built from TRBV9 and TRBJ1-2; unclear D gene. Looked up from germline, CDR1 is SGDLS and CDR2 is YYNGEE. CDR3 length: 17 residues. The V end was cut by 0 bases, the J end by 8 bases, with 23 bases between.